This T cell receptor (beta chain) was retrieved from a study of CD8 T cells in Susac syndrome. The CDR3 extends over 14 amino acids. The V gene's germline CDR1 is SQVTM and CDR2 ANQGSEA. V trimming: 4 bases; J trimming: 3 bases; junction bases outside the gene matches: 5. Sequencing of TCR beta, carried out with a high-throughput approach, was applied to CD8+ and CD4+ T cells from the blood. Controls were healthy donors chosen to match patients in age and sex. Isolation of CD8+ and CD4+ T cells was performed negatively, whereas enrichment of TEMRA cells was done by FACS. RNA totalling roughly 0.45 to 1 ug underwent reverse transcription with random hexamers. Multiplex immunoSEQ PCR targeted 54 Vbeta and 13 Jbeta TCR beta segments. Via MiXCR, TCRdb re-called the immunoSEQ multiplex PCR reads, giving one row per CDR3 protein. This sample has approximately 190,000 distinct CDR3 sequences, with approximately 94% found just once.

This sequence joins TRBV29-1 and TRBJ2-1, with TRBD2 identical over 8 bases. The receptor was isolated from a human donor in good health. The sequenced material came from CD4+ T cells from PBMCs. This CDR3 is CSVGWLAGYNEQFF. CDR3 bases: TGCAGCGTTGGATGGCTAGCGGGCTACAATGAGCAGTTCTTC.